What follows are 27 T cell receptor beta chains derived from one specimen sequenced in a study of identical twins. TCRdb recomputed calls from the 5' RACE reads with MiXCR, one row per CDR3 protein. The sample has about 570,000 distinct CDR3 sequences; 7.5% to 10% are singletons. The same specimen was also included in a second study, on yellow fever vaccine responses in identical twins.

Sequencing used PBMCs. Every receptor here comes from a woman between 18 and 30 years old in good health.

This clonotype was seen only a few times. The chain uses TRBV7-9 and TRBJ2-7; a possible D gene is TRBD1 (6 bases). Trimming cost V 5 bases and J 4 bases, with 21 bases left between them. Germline CDR1 is SEHNR and CDR2 is FQNEAQ (reference sequence). The CDR3 spans 16 residues. The CDR3 loop reads CASSPSNGQPYYEQYF. CDR3 sequence (DNA): TGTGCCAGCAGCCCTTCAAACGGACAGCCGTATTACGAGCAGTACTTC.

This clonotype was observed a handful of times. V usage is TRBV14 and J usage is TRBJ2-2, with D uncertain. V dropped 4 bases and J dropped 0 bases, with 6 bases sitting between them. The germline V gene encodes CDR1 SGHDN and CDR2 FVKESK. The CDR3 consists of 14 residues. CDR3 coding DNA: TGTGCCAGCAGCCCTACCGCGAACACCGGGGAGCTGTTTTTT. Translating it yields CASSPTANTGELFF.

The chain uses TRBV27 and TRBJ1-1, with a weak D call TRBD1 (6 bases). V lost 3 bases and J lost 0, with 14 bases in between. The CDR3 consists of 16 residues. Germline V gives CDR1 MNHEY, CDR2 SMNVEV (reference sequence). In DNA, the CDR3 is TGTGCCAGCAGTTTTCTCGCGACAGGCATGAACACTGAAGCTTTCTTT. This codes for CASSFLATGMNTEAFF.

This clonotype was seen repeatedly, ten times or more. This chain joins TRBV7-6 and TRBJ2-7, with 8 bases aligning to TRBD1. CDR3 length: 14 amino acids. The V gene end was trimmed by 5 bases and the J gene end by 3 bases; junction bases not matched to a gene: 6. The germline CDR1 and CDR2 sequences are SGHVS and FNYEAQ. The CDR3 here is CASSPRTGHYEQYF. CDR3 sequence (DNA): TGTGCCAGCAGCCCCCGGACAGGGCACTACGAGCAGTACTTC.

This clonotype was picked up many times. The CDR3 here is CASGDRGDSTQYF. CDR3 in DNA: TGTGCCAGCGGGGACAGGGGCGATAGTACGCAGTATTTT. The chain employs TRBV12-3 or TRBV12-4 and TRBJ2-3; 10 positions agree with TRBD1. The CDR3 runs to 13 residues. V gave up 8 bases and J gave up 8 bases; unmatched junction bases: 7.

This clonotype was counted at least ten times. The chain joins TRBV12-5 to TRBJ2-1, with D unresolved. V shed 6 bases and J shed 10 bases, with 10 bases lying between them. The CDR3 spans 11 residues. Per the germline V gene, CDR1 is LGHNT and CDR2 is FRNRAP. The CDR3 spells CASGGFAEQFF. DNA of the CDR3: TGTGCTAGTGGGGGCTTCGCGGAGCAGTTCTTC.

The genes are TRBV7-9 and TRBJ2-3; 9 nucleotides align to TRBD1. CDR1 and CDR2 (germline): SEHNR, FQNEAQ (reference sequence). V shed 1 base and J 4 bases; nucleotides not matched to a gene: 6. The CDR3 has 16 residues. CDR3 amino acids: CASSLGTGVFADTQYF. CDR3 DNA sequence: TGTGCCAGCAGCTTAGGGACAGGGGTGTTCGCAGATACGCAGTATTTT.

This clonotype was seen ten or more times. The chain employs TRBV5-1 and TRBJ2-7; TRBD2 agrees at 8 bases. Unmatched junction bases numbered 10, after V lost 4 bases and J lost 4 bases. CDR1 is SGHRS, CDR2 YFSETQ, per germline. There are 15 residues in the CDR3. The CDR3 DNA sequence: TGCGCCAGCAGCCCGGCCGGGGGGGTCGGTTACGAGCAGTACTTC. It yields the protein CASSPAGGVGYEQYF. Supplemented by reference TRBV5-1 and TRBJ2-7, the full variable domain reads KAGVTQTPRYLIKTRGQQVTLSCSPISGHRSVSWYQQTPGQGLQFLFEYFSETQRNKGNFPGRFSGRQFSNSRSEMNVSTLELGDSALYLCASSPAGGVGYEQYFGPGTRLTVT.

This clonotype was seen a few times. The V gene is TRBV5-4, the J gene TRBJ2-2; 8 nucleotides match TRBD1. This CDR3 has 15 residues. The germline V gene encodes CDR1 SGHNT and CDR2 YYREEE (reference sequence). The V gene end was trimmed by 4 bases and the J gene end by 6 bases; junction bases not matched to a gene: 8. The CDR3 loop reads CASSPQGASPGELFF. Written as DNA, the CDR3 is TGTGCCAGCAGCCCCCAGGGGGCTAGTCCCGGGGAGCTGTTTTTT.

This clonotype was detected a few times. The chain is built from TRBV9 and TRBJ2-7; perhaps TRBD1 as D (6 bases). Trimming cost V 4 bases and J 5 bases, with 16 bases left between them. The V gene's germline CDR1 is SGDLS and CDR2 YYNGEE. The CDR3 covers 14 residues. In DNA form, the CDR3 reads TGTGCCAGCAGCCCAAGGGGGTTGTTGGACGAGCAGTACTTC. Translation: CASSPRGLLDEQYF. Full variable domain (outside the CDR3, taken from reference TRBV9 and TRBJ2-7): DSGVTQTPKHLITATGQRVTLRCSPRSGDLSVYWYQQSLDQGLQFLIQYYNGEERAKGNILERFSAQQFPDLHSELNLSSLELGDSALYFCASSPRGLLDEQYFGPGTRLTVT.

This clonotype was observed a handful of times. The rearrangement joins TRBV11-2 to TRBJ2-5, with TRBD2 identical over 15 bases. Germline trimming cut 5 bases from V and 7 bases from J; bases unmatched to any gene: 8. Germline V gives CDR1 SGHAT, CDR2 FQNNGV. This CDR3 has 16 residues. The CDR3 is CASSIRTSGRVGTQYF. In DNA form, the CDR3 reads TGTGCCAGCAGCATCCGGACTAGCGGGAGGGTAGGGACCCAGTACTTC.

Comments on this clonotype: One end of the junction is discordant with germline, which a read error may explain. This chain joins TRBV12-3 or TRBV12-4 and TRBJ2-7; D unclear. The CDR3 has 13 residues. The CDR3 sequence: CASSLREAYGQYF. The CDR3 DNA is TGTGCCAGCAGTTTAAGGGAAGCCTACGGGCAGTACTTC.

The chain couples TRBV20-1 to TRBJ2-7, with TRBD1 matching over 8 bases. Germline CDR1 reads DFQATT; CDR2 reads SNEGSKA (reference sequence). With V trimmed by 0 bases and J by 5 bases, 3 bases remained unmatched. This CDR3 is 13 amino acids long. This chain's CDR3 is CSAREQGENEQYF. Written as DNA, the CDR3 is TGCAGTGCTAGAGAACAGGGGGAGAACGAGCAGTACTTC.

This clonotype has ten or more counts. The V call is TRBV13, the J call TRBJ1-4; D uncertain. CDR1 and CDR2 from the germline V gene are PRHDT and FYEKMQ (reference sequence). The CDR3 runs to 12 residues. Trimming cost V 6 bases and J 12 bases, with 14 bases left between them. Written as DNA, the CDR3 is TGTGCCAGCAGGTTCGGGCCTAGTCAACTGTTTTTT. This translates into CASRFGPSQLFF.

The chain uses TRBV14 and TRBJ2-1, with a tentative D call TRBD1 (5 bases). Germline V gene sequence: CDR1 SGHDN, CDR2 FVKESK. Trimming removed 4 bases at V and 2 bases at J, with 18 bases between. This CDR3 contains 17 residues. The CDR3 DNA reads as TGTGCCAGCAGCCGCAATGGATCAGGGATCACCTACAATGAGCAGTTCTTC. Its translation: CASSRNGSGITYNEQFF. Full variable domain (outside the CDR3, taken from reference TRBV14 and TRBJ2-1): EAGVTQFPSHSVIEKGQTVTLRCDPISGHDNLYWYRRVMGKEIKFLLHFVKESKQDESGMPNNRFLAERTGGTYSTLKVQPAELEDSGVYFCASSRNGSGITYNEQFFGPGTRLTVL.

This clonotype was recorded many times. The chain couples TRBV28 to TRBJ1-5; 9 nucleotides agree with TRBD1. Trimming removed 4 bases from V and 2 bases from J; junction bases left unmatched: 6. This CDR3 has 16 amino acids. Germline CDR1 MDHEN, CDR2 SYDVKM. This CDR3 is CASSSMRDRGNQPQHF. The CDR3 DNA sequence: TGTGCCAGCAGTTCAATGCGGGACAGGGGCAATCAGCCCCAGCATTTT.

In its sample, this clonotype was seen many times. The chain combines TRBV29-1 with TRBJ2-7; possibly TRBD1 or TRBD2 for D (5 bases each). Germline V lookup: CDR1 SQVTM, CDR2 ANQGSEA. The CDR3 spans 12 residues. Trimming took off 3 bases at V and 6 bases at J, with 12 bases between the two ends. DNA of the CDR3: TGCAGCGTTGAGAGACAGAGCGGCGAGCAGTACTTC. Protein sequence: CSVERQSGEQYF.

The chain employs TRBV15 and TRBJ2-1; 9 bases agree with TRBD2. Germline V gene data show CDR1 as LNHNV and CDR2 as YYDKDF (reference sequence). The CDR3 has 16 residues. The J segment lost 8 bases and the V segment lost 0 bases, leaving 8 bases of the junction unmatched. The CDR3 DNA reads as TGTGCCACCAGCAGAGACGCTAGCGGGAATGAGGATGAGCAGTTCTTC. It codes for CATSRDASGNEDEQFF.

This clonotype has only a few counts. The V and J genes are TRBV6-5 and TRBJ2-7; 9 nucleotides align to TRBD1. Germline V gene sequence: CDR1 MNHEY, CDR2 SVGAGI. The CDR3 has 15 residues. V lost 2 bases and J lost 5; bases outside the gene matches: 7. The CDR3 loop reads CASSYGGTGLNEQYF. For the CDR3, the DNA is TGTGCCAGCAGTTACGGCGGGACAGGGCTTAACGAGCAGTACTTC.

This rearrangement joins TRBV15 to TRBJ2-3; 8 bases agree with TRBD1. The CDR3 length is 18 residues. V gave up 1 base and J gave up 6 bases; unmatched junction bases: 15. CDR1 and CDR2 from the germline V gene are LNHNV and YYDKDF (reference sequence). The CDR3, as DNA: TGTGCCACCAGCAGAGCCCGACAGGGGATGACTTCCGGCGATACGCAGTATTTT. This codes for CATSRARQGMTSGDTQYF.

In its sample, this clonotype was seen a few times. V is TRBV29-1 and J is TRBJ2-5; perhaps D is TRBD1 or TRBD2 (6 bases each). CDR3 length: 12 residues. Trimming cost V 5 bases and J 4 bases, with 11 bases left between them. Germline V lookup: CDR1 SQVTM, CDR2 ANQGSEA. The CDR3 is CSVLRGGETQYF. CDR3 coding DNA: TGCAGCGTTCTCAGGGGAGGAGAGACCCAGTACTTC.

This clonotype appeared a few times. The chain employs TRBV4-2 and TRBJ1-1, with D possibly TRBD1 on 5 matching bases. Germline assignment: CDR1 LGHNA and CDR2 YNFKEQ. The CDR3 consists of 15 residues. The V end lost 1 base, the J end lost 1 base, and 10 bases lay between the germline ends. CDR3 in amino acids: CASSQGPGKNTEAFF. The CDR3 DNA follows: TGTGCCAGCAGCCAAGGTCCAGGGAAGAACACTGAAGCTTTCTTT.

The chain recombines TRBV28 with TRBJ1-2; D gene unclear. V dropped 4 bases and J dropped 7 bases, with 10 bases sitting between them. The CDR3 extends over 12 amino acids. The germline gives CDR1 MDHEN, CDR2 SYDVKM. CDR3 bases: TGTGCCAGCAGTTCCTCGGATGGTGGCTACACCTTC. Protein product: CASSSSDGGYTF.

The J gene is TRBJ1-2, the V gene TRBV5-1, with TRBD1 matching over 8 bases. Germline CDR1 and CDR2: SGHRS and YFSETQ. The V segment lost 5 bases and the J segment 3 bases; nucleotides outside the gene matches: 3. The CDR3 totals 13 residues. The CDR3 loop reads CASRLTGDYGYTF. As DNA, the CDR3 is TGCGCCAGCAGATTGACAGGGGACTATGGCTACACCTTC.

This clonotype was counted only a few times. This rearrangement joins TRBV29-1 to TRBJ1-2; D is unresolved. Trimming removed 3 bases at V and 0 bases at J, with 17 bases between. From germline, CDR1 is SQVTM and CDR2 ANQGSEA. This CDR3 has 16 amino acids. In DNA form, the CDR3 reads TGCAGCGTTGAGGTGTACACCATCCTAGCTAACTATGGCTACACCTTC. Protein: CSVEVYTILANYGYTF.

At least ten counts were recorded for this clonotype. This chain links TRBV5-1 with TRBJ2-2, with 7 bases lining up with TRBD1. Germline assignment: CDR1 SGHRS and CDR2 YFSETQ. After removal of 4 bases from V and 2 bases from J, the junction contained 2 bases not matched to a gene. The CDR3 is made up of 14 amino acids. CDR3 region: CASSRDRNTGELFF. Here the CDR3 DNA reads TGCGCCAGCAGCCGGGACAGAAACACCGGGGAGCTGTTTTTT.

In this sample, this clonotype turned up many times. V is TRBV5-1 and J is TRBJ2-5; perhaps TRBD2 as D (6 bases). The CDR3 covers 16 residues. Germline V lookup: CDR1 SGHRS, CDR2 YFSETQ. V was trimmed by 4 bases and J by 2 bases, leaving 18 bases between them. CDR3 coding DNA: TGCGCCAGCAGCCACGGCCGGGACTTAAGGCAAGAGACCCAGTACTTC. It is translated as CASSHGRDLRQETQYF.